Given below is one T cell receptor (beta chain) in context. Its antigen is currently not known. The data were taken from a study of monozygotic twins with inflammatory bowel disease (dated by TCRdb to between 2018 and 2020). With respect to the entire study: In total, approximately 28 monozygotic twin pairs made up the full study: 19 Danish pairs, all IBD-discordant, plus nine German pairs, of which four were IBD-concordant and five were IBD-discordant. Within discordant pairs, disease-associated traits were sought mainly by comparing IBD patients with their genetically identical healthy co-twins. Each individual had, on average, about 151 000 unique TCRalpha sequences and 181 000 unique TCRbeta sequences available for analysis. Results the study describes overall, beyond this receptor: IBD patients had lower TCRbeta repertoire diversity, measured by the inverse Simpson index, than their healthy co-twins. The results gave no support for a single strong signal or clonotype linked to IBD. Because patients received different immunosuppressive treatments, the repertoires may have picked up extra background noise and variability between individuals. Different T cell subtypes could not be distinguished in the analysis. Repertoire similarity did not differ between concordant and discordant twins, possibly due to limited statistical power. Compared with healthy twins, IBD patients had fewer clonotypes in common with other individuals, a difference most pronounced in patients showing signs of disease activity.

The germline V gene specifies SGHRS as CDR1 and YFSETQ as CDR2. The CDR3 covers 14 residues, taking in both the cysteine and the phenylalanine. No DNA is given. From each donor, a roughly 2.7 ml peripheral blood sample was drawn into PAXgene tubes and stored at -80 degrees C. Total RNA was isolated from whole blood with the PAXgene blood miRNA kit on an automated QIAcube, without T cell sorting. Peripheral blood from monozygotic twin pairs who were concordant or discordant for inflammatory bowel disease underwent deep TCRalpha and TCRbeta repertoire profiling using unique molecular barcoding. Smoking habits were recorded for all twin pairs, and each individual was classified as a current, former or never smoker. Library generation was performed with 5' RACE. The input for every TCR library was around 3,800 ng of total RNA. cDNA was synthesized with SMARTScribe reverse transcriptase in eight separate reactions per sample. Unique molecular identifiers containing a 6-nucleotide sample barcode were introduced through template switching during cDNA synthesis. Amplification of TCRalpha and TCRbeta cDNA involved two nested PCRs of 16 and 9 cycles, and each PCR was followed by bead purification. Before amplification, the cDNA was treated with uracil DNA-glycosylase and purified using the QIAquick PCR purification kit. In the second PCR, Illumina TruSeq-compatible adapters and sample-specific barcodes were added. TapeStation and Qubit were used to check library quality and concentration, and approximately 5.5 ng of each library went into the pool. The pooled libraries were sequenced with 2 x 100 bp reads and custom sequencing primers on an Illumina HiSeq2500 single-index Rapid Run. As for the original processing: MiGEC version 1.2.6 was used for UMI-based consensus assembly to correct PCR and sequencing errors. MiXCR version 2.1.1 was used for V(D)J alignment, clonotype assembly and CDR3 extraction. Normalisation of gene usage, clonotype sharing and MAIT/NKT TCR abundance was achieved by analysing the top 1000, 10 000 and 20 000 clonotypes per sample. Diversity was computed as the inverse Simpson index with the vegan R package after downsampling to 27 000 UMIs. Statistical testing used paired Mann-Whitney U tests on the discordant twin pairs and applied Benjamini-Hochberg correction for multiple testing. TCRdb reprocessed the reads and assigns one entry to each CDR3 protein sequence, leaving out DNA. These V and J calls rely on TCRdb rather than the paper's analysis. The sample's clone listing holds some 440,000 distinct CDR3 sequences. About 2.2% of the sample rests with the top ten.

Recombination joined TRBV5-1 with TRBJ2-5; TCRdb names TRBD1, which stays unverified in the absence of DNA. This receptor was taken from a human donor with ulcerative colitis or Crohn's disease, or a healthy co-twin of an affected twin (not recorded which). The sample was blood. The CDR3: CASTPRNRRETQYF.